This TCR beta chain was observed in a study of T cell therapy after organ transplantation. General study results and limits: Nonresponders had marked pretherapy clonal expansions and little post-therapy change.

This CDR3 region has 16 residues. The germline gives CDR1 ENHRY, CDR2 SYGVKD. Trimming cost V 5 bases and J 0 bases, with 16 bases left between them. This table comes from immunoSEQ multiplex PCR, and its TCRdb copy is limited to in-frame clones, with some not included. In the table there are about 18,000 clones, over 75% of which are singletons. Documented time point: 20-29 weeks after completion of therapy. On this clone: What it recognizes is unknown.

This clonotype was obtained from a human patient who had received a solid organ transplant and had CMV disease. These T cells may partly come from the graft donor. The chain carries TRBV10-3 and TRBJ1-1, with D perhaps TRBD1 (6 bases). Sequencing was performed on CD8+ T cells from blood, taken after autologous CMV-specific T cell therapy. CDR3 region: CAISTTTGSMNTEAFF. Here the CDR3 DNA reads TGTGCCATCAGTACAACGACAGGCAGTATGAACACTGAAGCTTTCTTT.